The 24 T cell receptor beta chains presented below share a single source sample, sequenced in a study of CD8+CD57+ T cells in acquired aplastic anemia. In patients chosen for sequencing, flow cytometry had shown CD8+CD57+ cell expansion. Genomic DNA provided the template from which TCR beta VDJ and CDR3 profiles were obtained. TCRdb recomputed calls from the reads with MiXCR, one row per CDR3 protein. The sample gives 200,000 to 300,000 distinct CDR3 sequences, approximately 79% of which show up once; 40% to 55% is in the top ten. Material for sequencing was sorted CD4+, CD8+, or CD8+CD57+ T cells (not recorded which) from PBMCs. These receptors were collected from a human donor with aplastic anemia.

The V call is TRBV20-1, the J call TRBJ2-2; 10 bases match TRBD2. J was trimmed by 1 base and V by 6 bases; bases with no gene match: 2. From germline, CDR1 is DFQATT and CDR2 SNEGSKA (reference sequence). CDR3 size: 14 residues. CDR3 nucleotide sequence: TGCAGTGCATGGACTAGCGGGAACACCGGGGAGCTGTTTTTT. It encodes CSAWTSGNTGELFF.

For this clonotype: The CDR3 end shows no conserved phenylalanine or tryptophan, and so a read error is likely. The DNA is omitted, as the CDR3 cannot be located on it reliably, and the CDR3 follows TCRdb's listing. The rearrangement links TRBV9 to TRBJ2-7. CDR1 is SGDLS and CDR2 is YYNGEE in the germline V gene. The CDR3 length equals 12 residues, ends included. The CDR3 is CASSLDGAEQNT.

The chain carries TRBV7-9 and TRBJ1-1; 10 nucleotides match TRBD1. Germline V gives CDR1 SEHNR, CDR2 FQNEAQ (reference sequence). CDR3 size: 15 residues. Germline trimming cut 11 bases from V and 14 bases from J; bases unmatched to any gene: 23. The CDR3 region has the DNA TGTGCCGGACAGGGGGGTAGGGGGGTACGGTCCTACGGGTTCTTT. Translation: CAGQGGRGVRSYGFF.

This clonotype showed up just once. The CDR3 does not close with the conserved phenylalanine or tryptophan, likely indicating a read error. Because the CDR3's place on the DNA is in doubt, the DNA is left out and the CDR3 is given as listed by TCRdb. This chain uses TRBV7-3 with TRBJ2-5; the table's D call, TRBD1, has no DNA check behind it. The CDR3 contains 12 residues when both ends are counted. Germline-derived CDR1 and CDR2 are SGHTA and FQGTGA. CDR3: CAGRGARETENL.

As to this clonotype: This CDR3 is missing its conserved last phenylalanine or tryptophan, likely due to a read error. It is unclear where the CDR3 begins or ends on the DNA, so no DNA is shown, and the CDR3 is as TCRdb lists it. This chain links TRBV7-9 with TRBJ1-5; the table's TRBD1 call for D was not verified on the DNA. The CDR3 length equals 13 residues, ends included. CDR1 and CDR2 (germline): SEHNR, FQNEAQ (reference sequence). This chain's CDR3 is CASSLTGALPKHS.

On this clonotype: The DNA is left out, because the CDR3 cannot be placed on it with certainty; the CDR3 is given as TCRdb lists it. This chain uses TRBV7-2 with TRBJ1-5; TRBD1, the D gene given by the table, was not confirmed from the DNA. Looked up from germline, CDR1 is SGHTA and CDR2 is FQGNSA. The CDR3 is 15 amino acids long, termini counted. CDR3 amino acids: CASSRGKGGSSTSHF.

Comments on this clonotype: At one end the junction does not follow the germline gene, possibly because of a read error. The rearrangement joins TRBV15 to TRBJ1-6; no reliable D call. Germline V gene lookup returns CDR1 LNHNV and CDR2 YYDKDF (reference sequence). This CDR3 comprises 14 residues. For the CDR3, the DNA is TGTGCCAGCAGCTTGCGTCCCTATAATTCACCCCACCACTTC. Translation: CASSLRPYNSPHHF.

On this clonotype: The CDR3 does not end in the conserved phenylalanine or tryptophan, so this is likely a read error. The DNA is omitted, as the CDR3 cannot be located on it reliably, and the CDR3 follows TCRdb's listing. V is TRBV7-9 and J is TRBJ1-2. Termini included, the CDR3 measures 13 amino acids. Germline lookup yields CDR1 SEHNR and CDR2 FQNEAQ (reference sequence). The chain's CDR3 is CASSSTAREQFFG.

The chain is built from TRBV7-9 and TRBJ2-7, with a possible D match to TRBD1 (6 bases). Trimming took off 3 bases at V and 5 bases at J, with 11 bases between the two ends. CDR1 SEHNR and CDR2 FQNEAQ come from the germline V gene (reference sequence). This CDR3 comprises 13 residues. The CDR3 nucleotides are TGTGCCAGCAGCTTCACAGGGTCCCACGAGCAGTACTTC. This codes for CASSFTGSHEQYF.

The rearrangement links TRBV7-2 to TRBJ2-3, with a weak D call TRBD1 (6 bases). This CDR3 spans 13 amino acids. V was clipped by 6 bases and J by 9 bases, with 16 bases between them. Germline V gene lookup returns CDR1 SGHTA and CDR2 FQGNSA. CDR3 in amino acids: CASRAGARGTQYF. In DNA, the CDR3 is TGTGCCAGCAGGGCCGGAGCGAGGGGGACGCAGTATTTT.

The CDR3 coding sequence is TGTGCCAGCAGCTACCGGACAGCCTATGAGCAGCACGTC. Translation gives CASSYRTAYEQHV. The chain has TRBV7-8 and TRBJ2-7; tentatively, D is TRBD1 (6 bases). The CDR3 totals 13 residues. CDR1 and CDR2 from the germline V gene are SGHVS and FQNEAQ.

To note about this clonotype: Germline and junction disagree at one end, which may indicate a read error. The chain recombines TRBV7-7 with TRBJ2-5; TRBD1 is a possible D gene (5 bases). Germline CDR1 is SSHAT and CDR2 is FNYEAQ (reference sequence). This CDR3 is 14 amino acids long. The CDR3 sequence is CATSTASGLETVLF. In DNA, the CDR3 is TGTGCCACCAGCACGGCTTCAGGGCTAGAGACAGTACTTTTC. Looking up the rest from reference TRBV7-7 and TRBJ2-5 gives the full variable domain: GAGVSQSPRYKVTKRGQDVTLRCDPISSHATLYWYQQALGQGPEFLTYFNYEAQPDKSGLPSDRFSAERPEGSISTLTIQRTEQRDSAMYRCATSTASGLETVLFGPGTRLLVL.

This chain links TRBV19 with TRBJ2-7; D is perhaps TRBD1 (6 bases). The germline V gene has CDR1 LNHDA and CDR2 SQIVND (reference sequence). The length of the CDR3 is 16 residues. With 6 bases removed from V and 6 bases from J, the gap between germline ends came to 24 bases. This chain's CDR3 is CASRTPRQANMAEQYV. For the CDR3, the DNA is TGTGCCAGTAGGACACCGAGACAGGCGAACATGGCCGAGCAGTACGTC.

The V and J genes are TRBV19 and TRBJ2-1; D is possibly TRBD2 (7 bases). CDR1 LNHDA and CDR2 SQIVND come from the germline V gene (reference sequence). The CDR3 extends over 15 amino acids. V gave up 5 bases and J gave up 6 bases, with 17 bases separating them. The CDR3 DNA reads TGTGCCAGTAGTGTAGCGAGGGGGGGGTGCAATGAGCAGTTCTTC. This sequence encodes CASSVARGGCNEQFF.

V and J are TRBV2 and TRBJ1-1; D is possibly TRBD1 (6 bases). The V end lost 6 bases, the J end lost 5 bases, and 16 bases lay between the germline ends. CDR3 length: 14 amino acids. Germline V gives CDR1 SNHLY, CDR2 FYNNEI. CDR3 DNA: TGTGCCAGCAGCGCCGTAGGGGGGAGGACTGAAGCTTTCTTT. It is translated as CASSAVGGRTEAFF.

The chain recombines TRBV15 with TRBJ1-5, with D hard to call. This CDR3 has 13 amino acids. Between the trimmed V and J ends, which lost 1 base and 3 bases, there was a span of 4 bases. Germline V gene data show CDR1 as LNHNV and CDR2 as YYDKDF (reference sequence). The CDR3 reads CATSRGSNQPQHF. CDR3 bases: TGTGCCACCAGCAGAGGATCCAATCAGCCCCAGCATTTT.

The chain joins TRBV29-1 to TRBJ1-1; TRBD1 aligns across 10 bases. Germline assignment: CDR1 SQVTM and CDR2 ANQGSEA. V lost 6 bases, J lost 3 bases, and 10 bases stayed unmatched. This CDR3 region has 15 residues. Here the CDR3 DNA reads TGCAGCGTAGGGACAGGGGCTTCCTGGGACACTGAAGCTTTCTTT. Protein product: CSVGTGASWDTEAFF.

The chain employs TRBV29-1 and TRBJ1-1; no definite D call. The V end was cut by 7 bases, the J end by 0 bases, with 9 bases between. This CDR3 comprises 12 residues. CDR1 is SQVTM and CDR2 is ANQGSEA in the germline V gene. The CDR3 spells CSGETVNTEAFF. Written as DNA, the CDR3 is TGCAGCGGAGAGACGGTGAACACTGAAGCTTTCTTT.

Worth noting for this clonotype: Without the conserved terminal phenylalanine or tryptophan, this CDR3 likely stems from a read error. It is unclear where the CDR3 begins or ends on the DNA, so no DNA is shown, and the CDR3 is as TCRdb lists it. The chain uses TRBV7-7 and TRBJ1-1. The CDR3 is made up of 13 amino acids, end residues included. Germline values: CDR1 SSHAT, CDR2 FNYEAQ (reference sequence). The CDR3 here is CASSLRMASDPLR.

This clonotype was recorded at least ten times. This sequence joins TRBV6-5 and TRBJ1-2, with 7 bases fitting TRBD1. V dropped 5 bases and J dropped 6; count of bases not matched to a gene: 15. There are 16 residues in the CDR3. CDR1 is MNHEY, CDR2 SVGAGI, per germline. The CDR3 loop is CASSPATGVPSHGYTF. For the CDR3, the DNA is TGTGCCAGCAGTCCGGCCACAGGGGTTCCATCACATGGCTACACCTTC.

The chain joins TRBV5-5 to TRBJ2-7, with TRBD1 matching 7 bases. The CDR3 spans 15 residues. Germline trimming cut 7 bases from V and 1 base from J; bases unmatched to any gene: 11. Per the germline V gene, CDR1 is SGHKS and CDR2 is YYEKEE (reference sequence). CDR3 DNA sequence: TGTGCCAGCTCAACACAGGGGAAGCCGTCCTACGAGCAGTACTTC. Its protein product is CASSTQGKPSYEQYF.

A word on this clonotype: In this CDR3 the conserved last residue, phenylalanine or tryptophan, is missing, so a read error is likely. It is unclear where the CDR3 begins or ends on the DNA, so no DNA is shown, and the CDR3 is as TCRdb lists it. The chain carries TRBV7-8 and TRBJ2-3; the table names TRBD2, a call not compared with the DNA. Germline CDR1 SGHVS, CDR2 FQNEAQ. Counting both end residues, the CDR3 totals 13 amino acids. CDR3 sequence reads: CASSLAGSPTTQY.

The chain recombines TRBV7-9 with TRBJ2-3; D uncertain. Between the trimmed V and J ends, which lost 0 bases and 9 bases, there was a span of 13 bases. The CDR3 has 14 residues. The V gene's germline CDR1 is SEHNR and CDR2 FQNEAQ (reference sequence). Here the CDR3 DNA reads TGTGCCAGCAGCTTAGCGGGTGGCTACGGGACGCAGTATTTT. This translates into CASSLAGGYGTQYF.

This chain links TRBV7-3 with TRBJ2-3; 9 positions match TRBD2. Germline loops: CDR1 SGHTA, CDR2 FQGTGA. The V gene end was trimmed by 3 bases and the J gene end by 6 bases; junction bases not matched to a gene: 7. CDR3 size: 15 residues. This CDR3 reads CASSLGSGGGDTQYF. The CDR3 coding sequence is TGTGCCAGCAGCTTGGGTAGCGGGGGCGGCGATACGCAGTATTTT.